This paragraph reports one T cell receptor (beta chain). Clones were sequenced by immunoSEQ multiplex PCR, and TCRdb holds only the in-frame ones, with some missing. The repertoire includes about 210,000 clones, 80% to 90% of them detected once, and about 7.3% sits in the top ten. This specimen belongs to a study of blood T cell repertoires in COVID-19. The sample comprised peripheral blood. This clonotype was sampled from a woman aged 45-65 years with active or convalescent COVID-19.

CDR3 in amino acids: CASSQEAHLNSPLHF. CDR3 in DNA: TGCGCCAGCAGCCAAGAAGCGCACCTAAATTCACCCCTCCACTTT. The V and J genes are TRBV4-1 and TRBJ1-6; no clear D. Germline CDR1 MGHRA, CDR2 YSYEKL. This CDR3 spans 15 amino acids. The germline V and J ends were trimmed by 0 bases and 7 bases, with 10 bases remaining between them.